This entry lists 32 T cell receptor beta chains sequenced from one sample in a study of cytomegalovirus exposure and HLA in healthy donors. TCRdb keeps only in-frame clones here, not all; method: immunoSEQ multiplex PCR. The sample lists a few hundred thousand clones, around 91% seen once, with under 0.45% in the top ten. Sample: PBMCs. The receptor set was obtained from a woman aged 18-29 years in good health and CMV-seronegative.

This sequence joins TRBV6-5 and TRBJ1-5; D remains ambiguous. CDR3 length: 14 residues. Germline lookup yields CDR1 MNHEY and CDR2 SVGAGI. Deletions cut 6 bases from V and 2 bases from J, with 11 bases between. This CDR3 reads CASSPGLGNQPQHF. The CDR3 DNA follows: TGTGCCAGCAGCCCCGGACTTGGCAATCAGCCCCAGCATTTT.

The chain is built from TRBV5-6 and TRBJ2-7; 8 nucleotides align to TRBD2. Germline CDR1 is SGHDT and CDR2 is YYEEEE. V shed 0 bases and J 2 bases; nucleotides not matched to a gene: 4. The CDR3 has 15 amino acids. The CDR3 DNA sequence: TGTGCCAGCAGCTTGGAACCGGGACTAGCCTACGAGCAGTACTTC. It specifies CASSLEPGLAYEQYF.

The V gene is TRBV21-1, the J gene TRBJ2-5; the table's D gene call, TRBD2, was not cross checked with the DNA. TRBV21-1 is shown as a pseudogene. The CDR3 has 12 amino acids. As DNA, the CDR3 is TGTGCCAGCAGCAAAGGAAGAGGGACCCAGTACTTC. Amino acids: CASSKGRGTQYF.

J is TRBJ1-3 and V is TRBV5-1; 7 bases agree with TRBD1. The CDR3 loop spans 14 amino acids. The J segment lost 6 bases and the V segment lost 0 bases, leaving 3 bases of the junction unmatched. Germline-derived CDR1 and CDR2 are SGHRS and YFSETQ. The CDR3 region has the DNA TGCGCCAGCAGCTTGGGACAGGGCGAAAACACCATATATTTT. Translated: CASSLGQGENTIYF. Combining the CDR3 with reference TRBV5-1 and TRBJ1-3 gives the whole variable domain KAGVTQTPRYLIKTRGQQVTLSCSPISGHRSVSWYQQTPGQGLQFLFEYFSETQRNKGNFPGRFSGRQFSNSRSEMNVSTLELGDSALYLCASSLGQGENTIYFGEGSWLTVV.

This clone appeared a single time. The gene calls are TRBV19 and TRBJ1-5; 9 nucleotides align to TRBD1. The trim removed 1 base at V and 5 bases at J, leaving 3 bases unmatched. The CDR3 contains 15 residues. From germline, CDR1 is LNHDA and CDR2 SQIVND (reference sequence). CDR3 coding DNA: TGTGCCAGTAGTATAGCAGGGACAGGGCATCAGCCCCAGCATTTT. This gives the protein CASSIAGTGHQPQHF.

This clone was picked up a small number of times. The chain carries TRBV5-1 and TRBJ2-2; no clear D gene. Germline V gene sequence: CDR1 SGHRS, CDR2 YFSETQ. The ends were cut back, 0 bases at V and 6 bases at J, with 3 bases in the middle. The CDR3 loop spans 12 amino acids. CDR3 nucleotide sequence: TGCGCCAGCAGCTTGGGCGCCGGGGAGCTGTTTTTT. Amino acids: CASSLGAGELFF.

The J gene is TRBJ1-1, the V gene TRBV18; D is possibly TRBD1 (6 bases). In germline, CDR1 is KGHSH, CDR2 LQKENI. V lost 0 bases, J lost 4 bases, and 15 bases lay in between. The CDR3 is 16 amino acids. CDR3 DNA sequence: TGTGCCAGCTCACCACCCACCATTGGCAGGGGCACTGAAGCTTTCTTT. Translation gives CASSPPTIGRGTEAFF.

The gene calls are TRBV11-1 and TRBJ2-7; tentatively, D is TRBD1 (6 bases). The V gene lost 3 bases and the J gene lost 0 bases, with 12 bases spanning the gap. Germline V CDR1 and CDR2: SGHAT, FQDESV (reference sequence). The CDR3 runs to 15 residues. CDR3 sequence reads: CASSFDRDNSYEQYF. CDR3 in DNA: TGTGCCAGCAGCTTTGACCGGGACAACTCCTACGAGCAGTACTTC.

The chain employs TRBV28 and TRBJ2-7; TRBD1 is a possible D gene (6 bases). V was trimmed by 6 bases and J by 5 bases, leaving 14 bases between them. There are 13 residues in the CDR3. Germline CDR1 and CDR2: MDHEN and SYDVKM. CDR3 protein: CASSPGQTHEQYF. The DNA of the CDR3 is TGTGCCAGCAGCCCCGGACAGACCCACGAGCAGTACTTC.

This chain joins TRBV10-3 and TRBJ1-6; the D is unclear. CDR3 size: 14 residues. Germline V CDR1 and CDR2: ENHRY, SYGVKD. V was trimmed by 10 bases and J by 5 bases, leaving 15 bases between them. The CDR3 spells CATRWSLDNSPLHF. In DNA, the CDR3 is TGTGCCACCCGGTGGAGCCTCGATAATTCACCCCTCCACTTT.

The chain has TRBV27 and TRBJ2-3, with TRBD1 identical over 7 bases. Germline assignment: CDR1 MNHEY and CDR2 SMNVEV (reference sequence). The CDR3 has 15 amino acids. The J segment lost 9 bases and the V segment lost 5 bases, leaving 14 bases of the junction unmatched. The CDR3 DNA reads TGTGCCAGCAGTCGAACGTTACAGGGGCCTCGAACGCAGTATTTT. Translation: CASSRTLQGPRTQYF.

The CDR3 nucleotides are TGTGCCAGCAGCTCAAGAGGGCTACGGGCCAAAAACATTCAGTACTTC. Encoded protein: CASSSRGLRAKNIQYF. The chain links TRBV5-6 to TRBJ2-4, with D tentatively TRBD2 (5 bases). The V end was cut by 3 bases, the J end by 1 base, with 14 bases between. The CDR3 totals 16 residues. Germline V gene data show CDR1 as SGHDT and CDR2 as YYEEEE.

The DNA of the CDR3 is TGTGCCAGCAGCGTCCGGGACCAAGAGACCCAGTACTTC. Encoded protein: CASSVRDQETQYF. V usage is TRBV9 and J usage is TRBJ2-5; no definite D call. The ends were cut back, 2 bases at V and 0 bases at J, with 5 bases in the middle. The CDR3 contains 13 residues. Germline V gene lookup returns CDR1 SGDLS and CDR2 YYNGEE. The whole variable domain, remainder taken from reference TRBV9 and TRBJ2-5, is DSGVTQTPKHLITATGQRVTLRCSPRSGDLSVYWYQQSLDQGLQFLIQYYNGEERAKGNILERFSAQQFPDLHSELNLSSLELGDSALYFCASSVRDQETQYFGPGTRLLVL.

This clone was recorded once. This chain uses TRBV5-8 with TRBJ2-1; D is unresolved. V lost 0 bases to trimming and J lost 5 bases, with 9 bases between them. The CDR3 extends over 14 amino acids. CDR1 is SGHTS, CDR2 YDEGEE, per germline. The chain's CDR3 is CASSLGQPHNEQFF. CDR3 nucleotide sequence: TGTGCCAGCAGCTTGGGACAACCTCACAATGAGCAGTTCTTC.

This clone was seen only a few times. DNA of the CDR3: TGTGCCAGCAGCCAGACAGCTTACGAGCAGTACGTC. It yields the protein CASSQTAYEQYV. The genes are TRBV16 and TRBJ2-7; tentative D call: TRBD1 (5 bases). Germline V CDR1 and CDR2: KGHSY, FQNENV. The CDR3 is made up of 12 amino acids. V lost 3 bases to trimming and J lost 4 bases, with 7 bases between them.

The rearrangement joins TRBV29-1 to TRBJ2-7; 10 nucleotides match TRBD1. Trimming removed 2 bases from V and 4 bases from J; junction bases left unmatched: 5. The CDR3 has 14 residues. Germline CDR1 SQVTM, CDR2 ANQGSEA. The DNA for the CDR3 is TGCAGCGTTGAACCGGGACAGGGGTTGTACGAGCAGTACTTC. Protein product: CSVEPGQGLYEQYF.

The chain has TRBV27 and TRBJ2-2; 14 bases align to TRBD2. Germline V lookup: CDR1 MNHEY, CDR2 SMNVEV (reference sequence). J lost 7 bases, V lost 2 bases, and 3 bases had no gene match. This CDR3 spans 16 amino acids. DNA for the CDR3: TGTGCCAGCAGTTTAGGACTAGCGGGGGGTATCGGGGAGCTGTTTTTT. Translating gives CASSLGLAGGIGELFF.

This chain connects TRBV7-2 to TRBJ2-5, with 10 bases lining up with TRBD2. The J segment lost 6 bases and the V segment lost 0 bases, leaving 10 bases of the junction unmatched. This CDR3 is built from 17 residues. Germline values: CDR1 SGHTA, CDR2 FQGNSA. The CDR3 region has the DNA TGTGCCAGCAGCTTAGCCACTAGCGGGGTAGGACAACAGACCCAGTACTTC. Translated, it gives CASSLATSGVGQQTQYF.

The CDR3 protein is CASSLGTGGGGNQPQHF. CDR3 DNA sequence: TGTGCCAGCAGCTTAGGAACAGGGGGCGGTGGCAATCAGCCCCAGCATTTT. The chain uses TRBV7-9 and TRBJ1-5; 9 positions agree with TRBD1. Germline CDR1 SEHNR, CDR2 FQNEAQ (reference sequence). The J segment lost 2 bases and the V segment lost 1 base, leaving 6 bases of the junction unmatched. This CDR3 spans 17 amino acids.

The J gene is TRBJ2-1, the V gene TRBV28; possible D gene TRBD1, 5 bases. CDR1 is MDHEN, CDR2 SYDVKM, per germline. The CDR3 has 14 residues. The germline V and J ends were trimmed by 8 bases and 2 bases, with 13 bases remaining between them. The CDR3 region is CASSGPLTYNEQFF. The CDR3 DNA reads TGTGCCAGCTCAGGGCCGTTGACCTACAATGAGCAGTTCTTC.

The chain carries TRBV5-1 and TRBJ1-6; the match to TRBD1 covers 8 bases. This CDR3 comprises 18 residues. CDR1 and CDR2 (germline): SGHRS, YFSETQ. V was clipped by 3 bases and J by 10 bases; unmatched bases: 18. The CDR3: CASSSELQGGVFLSPLHF. CDR3 nucleotides: TGCGCCAGCAGCTCGGAACTACAGGGGGGAGTATTTTTATCACCCCTCCACTTT.

This clone appeared a single time. V is TRBV19 and J is TRBJ1-5; D is perhaps TRBD1 (5 bases). The CDR3 loop spans 15 amino acids. Germline values: CDR1 LNHDA, CDR2 SQIVND (reference sequence). The V gene lost 9 bases and the J gene lost 2 bases, with 17 bases spanning the gap. The CDR3 is CASDKNLQGNQPQHF. The DNA of the CDR3 is TGTGCCAGCGATAAGAACCTACAGGGCAATCAGCCCCAGCATTTT. The full variable domain, rest sourced from reference TRBV19 and TRBJ1-5, is DGGITQSPKYLFRKEGQNVTLSCEQNLNHDAMYWYRQDPGQGLRLIYYSQIVNDFQKGDIAEGYSVSREKKESFPLTVTSAQKNPTAFYLCASDKNLQGNQPQHFGDGTRLSIL.

The chain is built from TRBV6-5 and TRBJ2-3; 8 bases map to TRBD2. The V gene's germline CDR1 is MNHEY and CDR2 SVGAGI. The CDR3 runs 14 residues. J lost 1 base, V lost 7 bases, and 4 bases had no gene match. The CDR3: CASIGGAGTDTQYF. The CDR3 region has the DNA TGTGCCAGCATCGGGGGGGCGGGCACAGATACGCAGTATTTT.

The chain recombines TRBV6-5 with TRBJ2-7, with D possibly being TRBD1 (6 bases). CDR1 is MNHEY and CDR2 is SVGAGI in the germline V gene. The CDR3 covers 13 residues. V dropped 6 bases and J dropped 0 bases, with 9 bases sitting between them. The CDR3 spells CASRRQVSYEQYF. In DNA form, the CDR3 reads TGTGCCAGCAGGCGACAGGTCTCCTACGAGCAGTACTTC.

The chain uses TRBV19 and TRBJ1-6; the match to TRBD1 covers 8 bases. CDR1 is LNHDA, CDR2 SQIVND, per germline (reference sequence). V lost 5 bases to trimming and J lost 7 bases; unmatched junction nucleotides: 7. CDR3 length equals 15 residues. This CDR3 reads CASSPGQGGNSPLHF. CDR3 DNA: TGTGCCAGTAGTCCCGGACAGGGTGGGAATTCACCCCTCCACTTT. The full variable domain, with the rest looked up from reference TRBV19 and TRBJ1-6, is DGGITQSPKYLFRKEGQNVTLSCEQNLNHDAMYWYRQDPGQGLRLIYYSQIVNDFQKGDIAEGYSVSREKKESFPLTVTSAQKNPTAFYLCASSPGQGGNSPLHFGNGTRLTVT.

This chain links TRBV5-1 with TRBJ2-2; 9 nucleotides match TRBD2. The CDR3 covers 15 residues. The germline V gene has CDR1 SGHRS and CDR2 YFSETQ. With 8 bases clipped from V and 6 bases from J, the junction kept 11 bases outside the gene matches. CDR3 sequence: CASLPGLAFPGELFF. The CDR3, as DNA: TGCGCCAGTTTACCCGGACTAGCGTTCCCCGGGGAGCTGTTTTTT.

The CDR3: CASSPPIREINQQFF. As DNA, the CDR3 is TGTGCCAGCTCACCACCGATCCGGGAGATTAATCAGCAGTTCTTC. This sequence joins TRBV18 and TRBJ2-1; tentatively, D is TRBD2 (6 bases). CDR1 is KGHSH, CDR2 LQKENI, per germline. V was shortened by 0 bases and J by 11 bases, with 17 bases between the two germline ends. The CDR3 loop spans 15 amino acids.

The chain has TRBV7-8 and TRBJ1-5; a possible D gene is TRBD1 (5 bases). The CDR3 contains 14 residues. V gave up 2 bases and J gave up 0 bases, with 5 bases separating them. Germline CDR1 SGHVS, CDR2 FQNEAQ. The CDR3 DNA sequence: TGTGCCAGCAGCTTAACAGGTAGCAATCAGCCCCAGCATTTT. This codes for CASSLTGSNQPQHF. The variable domain in full, completed from reference TRBV7-8 and TRBJ1-5, reads GAGVSQSPRYKVAKRGQDVALRCDPISGHVSLFWYQQALGQGPEFLTYFQNEAQLDKSGLPSDRFFAERPEGSVSTLKIQRTQQEDSAVYLCASSLTGSNQPQHFGDGTRLSIL.

This chain joins TRBV19 and TRBJ2-1; D possibly corresponds to TRBD1 (5 bases). Germline V CDR1 and CDR2: LNHDA, SQIVND (reference sequence). This CDR3 comprises 13 residues. Trimming removed 6 bases at V and 5 bases at J, with 11 bases between. In nucleotides, the CDR3 is TGTGCCAGTAGCAGGGCGCTAAACAATGAGCAGTTCTTC. Translating it yields CASSRALNNEQFF.

This chain uses TRBV15 with TRBJ1-6; D gene unclear. The CDR3 covers 14 residues. In germline, CDR1 is LNHNV, CDR2 YYDKDF (reference sequence). The V and J ends lost 1 base and 7 bases respectively, with 8 bases between them. The CDR3 region is CATSRGRENSPLHF. CDR3 in DNA: TGTGCCACCAGCAGAGGACGGGAGAATTCACCCCTCCACTTT.

The chain recombines TRBV6-1 with TRBJ2-1; the match to TRBD2 covers 13 bases. V lost 4 bases and J lost 8; bases outside the gene matches: 11. There are 17 residues in the CDR3. Germline lookup yields CDR1 MNHNS and CDR2 SASEGT. The CDR3 loop reads CASSVRTSGGAWDEQFF. CDR3 nucleotide sequence: TGTGCCAGCAGTGTGAGAACTAGCGGGGGGGCCTGGGATGAGCAGTTCTTC.

This clone was picked up one time. The chain uses TRBV7-2 and TRBJ2-7; TRBD1 aligns across 7 bases. CDR1 and CDR2 from the germline V gene are SGHTA and FQGNSA. V lost 1 base and J lost 0; bases outside the gene matches: 6. The CDR3 extends over 16 amino acids. Here the CDR3 reads CASSLEGTAFSYEQYV. The CDR3 coding sequence is TGTGCCAGCAGCTTAGAGGGGACAGCGTTCTCCTACGAGCAGTACGTC.